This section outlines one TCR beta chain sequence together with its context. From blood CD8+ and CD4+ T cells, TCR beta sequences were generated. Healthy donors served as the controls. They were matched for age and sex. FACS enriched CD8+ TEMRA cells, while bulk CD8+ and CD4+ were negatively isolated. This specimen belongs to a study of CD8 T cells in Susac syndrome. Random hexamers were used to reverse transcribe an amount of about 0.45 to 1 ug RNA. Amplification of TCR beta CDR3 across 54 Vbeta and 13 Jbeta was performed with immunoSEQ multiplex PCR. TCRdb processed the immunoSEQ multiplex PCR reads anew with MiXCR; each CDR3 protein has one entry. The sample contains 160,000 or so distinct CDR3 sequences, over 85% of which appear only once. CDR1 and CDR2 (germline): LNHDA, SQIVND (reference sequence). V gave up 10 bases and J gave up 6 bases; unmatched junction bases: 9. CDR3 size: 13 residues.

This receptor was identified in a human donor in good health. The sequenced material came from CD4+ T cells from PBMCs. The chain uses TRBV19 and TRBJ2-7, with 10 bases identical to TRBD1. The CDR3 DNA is TGTGCCACCCGGGACAGGGGTGTCTCCGAGCAGTACTTC. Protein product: CATRDRGVSEQYF.